This T cell receptor (beta chain) was sequenced during a study of blood T cell repertoires in COVID-19. Across the whole study: The United States, Italy and Spain provided the acute and convalescent COVID-19 samples.

The CDR3 covers 13 residues. Germline values: CDR1 LGHDT, CDR2 YNNKEL (reference sequence). The J segment lost 5 bases and the V segment lost 3 bases, leaving 1 base of the junction unmatched. Measured with immunoSEQ multiplex PCR; TCRdb has only the in-frame clones, and not every one. This table has more than 95,000 clones, around 76% appearing once. The receptor comes from a woman in her 70s with acute or convalescent COVID-19. Sequencing was performed on peripheral blood. The chain combines TRBV3-1 (or the pseudogene TRBV3-2) with TRBJ2-3; the match to TRBD2 covers 8 bases. The CDR3 nucleotides are TGTGCCAGCAGCCACCGGGGGGGAGATACGCAGTATTTT. It codes for CASSHRGGDTQYF.